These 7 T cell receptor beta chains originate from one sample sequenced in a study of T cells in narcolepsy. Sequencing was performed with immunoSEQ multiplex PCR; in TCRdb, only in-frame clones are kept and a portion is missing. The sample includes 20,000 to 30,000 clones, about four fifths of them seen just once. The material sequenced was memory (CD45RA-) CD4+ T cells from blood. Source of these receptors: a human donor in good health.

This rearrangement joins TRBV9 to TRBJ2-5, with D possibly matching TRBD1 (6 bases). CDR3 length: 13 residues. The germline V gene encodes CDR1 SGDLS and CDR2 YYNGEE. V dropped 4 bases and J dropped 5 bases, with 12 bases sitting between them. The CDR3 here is CASSQQGWETQYF. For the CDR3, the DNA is TGTGCCAGCAGCCAACAGGGCTGGGAGACCCAGTACTTC.

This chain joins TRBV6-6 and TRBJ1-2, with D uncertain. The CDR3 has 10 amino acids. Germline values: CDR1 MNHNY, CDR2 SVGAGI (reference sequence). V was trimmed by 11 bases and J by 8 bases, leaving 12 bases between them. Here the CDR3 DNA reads TGTGCCCCAGCGTTTGACGGCTACACCTTC. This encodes CAPAFDGYTF.

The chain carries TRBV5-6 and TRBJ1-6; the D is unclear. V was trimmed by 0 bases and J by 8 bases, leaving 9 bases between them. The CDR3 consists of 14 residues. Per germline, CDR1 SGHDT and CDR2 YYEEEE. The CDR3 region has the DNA TGTGCCAGCAGCTTGGTGGGGTATGATTCACCCCTCCACTTT. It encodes CASSLVGYDSPLHF.

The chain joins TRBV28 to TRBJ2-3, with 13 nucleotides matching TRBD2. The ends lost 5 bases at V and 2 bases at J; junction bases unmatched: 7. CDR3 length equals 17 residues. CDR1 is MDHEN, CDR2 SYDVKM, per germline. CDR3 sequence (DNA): TGTGCCAGCAGTCCGGGACTAGCGGGGTTAAACACAGATACGCAGTATTTT. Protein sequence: CASSPGLAGLNTDTQYF.

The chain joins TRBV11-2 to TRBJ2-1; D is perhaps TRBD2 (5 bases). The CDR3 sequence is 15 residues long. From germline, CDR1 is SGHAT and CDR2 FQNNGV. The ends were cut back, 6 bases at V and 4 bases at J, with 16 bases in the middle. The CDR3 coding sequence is TGTGCCAGCAGGGTAGCCGGAGGAAATTACAATGAGCAGTTCTTC. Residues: CASRVAGGNYNEQFF.

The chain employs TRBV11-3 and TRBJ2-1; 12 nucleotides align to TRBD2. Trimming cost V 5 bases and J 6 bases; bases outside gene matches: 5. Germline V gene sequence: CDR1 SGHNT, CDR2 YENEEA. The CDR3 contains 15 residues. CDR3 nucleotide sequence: TGTGCCAGCAGCAAACTAGCGGGAGGTCTCAATGAGCAGTTCTTC. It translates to CASSKLAGGLNEQFF.

The chain's CDR3 is CASSPLSGGGTDTQYF. In nucleotides, the CDR3 is TGTGCCAGCAGCCCTCTCAGCGGGGGTGGCACAGATACGCAGTATTTT. The chain employs TRBV7-3 and TRBJ2-3; 8 bases map to TRBD2. Trimming cost V 5 bases and J 1 base; bases outside gene matches: 8. The CDR3 is made up of 16 amino acids. The germline CDR1 and CDR2 sequences are SGHTA and FQGTGA.